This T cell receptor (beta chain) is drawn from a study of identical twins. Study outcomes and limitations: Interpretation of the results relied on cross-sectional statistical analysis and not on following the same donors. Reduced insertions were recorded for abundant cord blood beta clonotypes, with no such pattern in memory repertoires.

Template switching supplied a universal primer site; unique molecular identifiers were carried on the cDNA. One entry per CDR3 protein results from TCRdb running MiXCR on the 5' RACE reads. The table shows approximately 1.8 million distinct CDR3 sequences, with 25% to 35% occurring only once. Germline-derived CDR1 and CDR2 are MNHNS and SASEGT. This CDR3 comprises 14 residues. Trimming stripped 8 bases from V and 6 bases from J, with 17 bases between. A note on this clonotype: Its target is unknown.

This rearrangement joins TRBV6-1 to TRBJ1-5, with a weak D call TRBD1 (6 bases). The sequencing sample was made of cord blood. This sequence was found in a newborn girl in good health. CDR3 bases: TGTGCCAGCCTTGGGGGCAGGGGAGGTCAGCCCCAGCATTTT. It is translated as CASLGGRGGQPQHF.